This T cell receptor beta chain appears in the sequencing data of a study of T cell changes during pregnancy in multiple sclerosis. This table comes from immunoSEQ multiplex PCR, and its TCRdb copy is limited to in-frame clones, with some not included. Of 60,000 to 90,000 clones listed, about 92% are singletons. CDR1 LGHNA and CDR2 YSLEER come from the germline V gene. This CDR3 has 14 residues. Trimming pared 0 bases from V and 4 bases from J, leaving 9 bases between. Sequenced material: peripheral blood, taken after pregnancy. J is TRBJ1-1 and V is TRBV4-3; the D gene is possibly TRBD1 (6 bases). This TCR derives from a female donor in good health, enrolled as a control in a pregnancy study. The CDR3 nucleotides read TGCGCCAGCAGCCAAGAGATAGGGGGCACTGAAGCTTTCTTT. Translated, it gives CASSQEIGGTEAFF.